This TCR beta chain was captured in a study of cytomegalovirus exposure and HLA in healthy donors. Profiled with immunoSEQ multiplex PCR; TCRdb holds only in-frame clones, not every one. The repertoire consists of around 56,000 clones, with roughly nine tenths occurring once and the leading ten covering about 15%. This CDR3 is 13 amino acids long. V lost 0 bases, J lost 9 bases, and 10 bases lay in between. The V gene's germline CDR1 is SGHRS and CDR2 YFSETQ. This TCR was sampled from a woman aged 18-30 years in good health and CMV-seronegative. What was sequenced was PBMCs. The chain links TRBV5-1 to TRBJ2-1; D remains ambiguous. This chain's CDR3 is CASSLGDRGEQFF. CDR3 nucleotide sequence: TGCGCCAGCAGCTTGGGCGATAGAGGTGAGCAGTTCTTC.